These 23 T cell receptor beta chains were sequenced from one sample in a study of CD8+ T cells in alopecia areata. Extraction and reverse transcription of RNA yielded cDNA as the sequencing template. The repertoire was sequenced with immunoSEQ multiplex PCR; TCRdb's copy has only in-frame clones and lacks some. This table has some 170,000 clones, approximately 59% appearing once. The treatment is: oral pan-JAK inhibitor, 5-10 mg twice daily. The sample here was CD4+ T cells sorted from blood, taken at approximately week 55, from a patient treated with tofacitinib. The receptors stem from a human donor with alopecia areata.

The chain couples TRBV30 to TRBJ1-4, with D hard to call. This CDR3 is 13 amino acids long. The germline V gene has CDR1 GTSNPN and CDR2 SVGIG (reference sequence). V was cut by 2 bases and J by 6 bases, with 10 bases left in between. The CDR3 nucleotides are TGTGCCTGGAGTCGAGGTTTTTATGAAAAACTGTTTTTT. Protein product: CAWSRGFYEKLFF. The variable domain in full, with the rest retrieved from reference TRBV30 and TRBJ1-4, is SQTIHQWPATLVQPVGSPLSLECTVEGTSNPNLYWYRQAAGRGLQLLFYSVGIGQISSEVPQNLSASRPQDRQFILSSKKLLLSDSGFYLCAWSRGFYEKLFFGSGTQLSVL.

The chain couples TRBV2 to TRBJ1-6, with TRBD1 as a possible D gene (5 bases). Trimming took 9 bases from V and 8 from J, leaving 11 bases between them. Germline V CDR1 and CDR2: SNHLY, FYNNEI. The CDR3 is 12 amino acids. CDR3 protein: CARSGGDSPLHF. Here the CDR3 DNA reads TGTGCCAGGTCCGGGGGGGATTCACCCCTCCACTTT.

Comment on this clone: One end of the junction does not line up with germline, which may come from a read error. The CDR3: CASSEEVISHEQYF. The CDR3 nucleotides are TGTGCCAGCAGTGAAGAAGTAATCTCCCACGAGCAGTACTTC. J is TRBJ2-7 and V is TRBV2; the D is unclear. Germline V lookup: CDR1 SNHLY, CDR2 FYNNEI. This CDR3 spans 14 amino acids.

Written as DNA, the CDR3 is TGTGCCAGCACTTCGGGGGGGCGGTACAATGAGCAGTTCTTC. As protein: CASTSGGRYNEQFF. The chain links TRBV2 to TRBJ2-1; 8 bases agree with TRBD2. This CDR3 has 14 amino acids. Trimming cost V 7 bases and J 4 bases; bases outside gene matches: 6. The germline gives CDR1 SNHLY, CDR2 FYNNEI. The full variable domain, completed using reference TRBV2 and TRBJ2-1, is EPEVTQTPSHQVTQMGQEVILRCVPISNHLYFYWYRQILGQKVEFLVSFYNNEISEKSEIFDDQFSVERPDGSNFTLKIRSTKLEDSAMYFCASTSGGRYNEQFFGPGTRLTVL.

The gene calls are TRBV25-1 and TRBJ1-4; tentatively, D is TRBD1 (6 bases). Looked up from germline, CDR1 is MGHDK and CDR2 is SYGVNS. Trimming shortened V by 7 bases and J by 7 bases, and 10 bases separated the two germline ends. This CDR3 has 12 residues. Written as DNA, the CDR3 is TGTGCCAGCAAGCAGGGGAGTGAAAAACTGTTTTTT. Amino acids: CASKQGSEKLFF.

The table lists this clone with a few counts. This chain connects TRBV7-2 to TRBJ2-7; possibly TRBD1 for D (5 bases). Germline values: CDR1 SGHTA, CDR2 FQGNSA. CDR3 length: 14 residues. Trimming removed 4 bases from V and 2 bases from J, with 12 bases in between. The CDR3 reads CASSSYAGPYEQYF. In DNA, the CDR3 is TGTGCCAGCAGCTCCTATGCAGGGCCCTACGAGCAGTACTTC.

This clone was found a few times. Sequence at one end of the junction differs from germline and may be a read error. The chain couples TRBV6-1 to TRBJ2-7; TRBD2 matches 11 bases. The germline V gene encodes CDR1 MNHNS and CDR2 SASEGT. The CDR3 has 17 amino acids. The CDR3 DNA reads TGTGCCAGCAGCGAAGGTACTAGCGGGGGAACACCCTACGAGCAGTACTTC. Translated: CASSEGTSGGTPYEQYF.

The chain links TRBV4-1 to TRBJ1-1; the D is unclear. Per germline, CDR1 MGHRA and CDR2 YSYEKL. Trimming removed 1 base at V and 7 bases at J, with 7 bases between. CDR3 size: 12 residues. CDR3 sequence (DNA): TGCGCCAGCAGCCAAGTTTGGGGTGAAGCTTTCTTT. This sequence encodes CASSQVWGEAFF.

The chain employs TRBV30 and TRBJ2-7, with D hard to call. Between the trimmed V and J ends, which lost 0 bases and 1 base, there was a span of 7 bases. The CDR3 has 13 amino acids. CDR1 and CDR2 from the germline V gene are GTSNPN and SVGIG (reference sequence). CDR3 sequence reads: CAWSVMGSYEQYF. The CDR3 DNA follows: TGTGCCTGGAGTGTAATGGGTTCCTACGAGCAGTACTTC.

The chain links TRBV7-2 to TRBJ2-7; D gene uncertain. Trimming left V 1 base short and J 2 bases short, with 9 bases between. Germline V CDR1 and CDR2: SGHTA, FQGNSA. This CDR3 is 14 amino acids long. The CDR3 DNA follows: TGTGCCAGCAGCTTAGAGGCAGCCACCTACGAGCAGTACTTC. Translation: CASSLEAATYEQYF.

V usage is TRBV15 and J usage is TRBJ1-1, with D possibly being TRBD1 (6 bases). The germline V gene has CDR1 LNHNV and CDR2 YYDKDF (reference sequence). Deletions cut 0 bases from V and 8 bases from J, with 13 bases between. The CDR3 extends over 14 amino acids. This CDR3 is CATSRDPRTEEAFF. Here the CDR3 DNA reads TGTGCCACCAGCAGAGATCCTAGGACAGAAGAAGCTTTCTTT.

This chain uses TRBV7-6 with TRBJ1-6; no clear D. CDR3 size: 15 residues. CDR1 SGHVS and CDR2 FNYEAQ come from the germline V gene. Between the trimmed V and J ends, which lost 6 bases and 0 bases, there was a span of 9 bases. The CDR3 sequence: CASSLRSSYNSPLHF. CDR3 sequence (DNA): TGTGCCAGCAGTTTGAGGAGCTCCTATAATTCACCCCTCCACTTT.

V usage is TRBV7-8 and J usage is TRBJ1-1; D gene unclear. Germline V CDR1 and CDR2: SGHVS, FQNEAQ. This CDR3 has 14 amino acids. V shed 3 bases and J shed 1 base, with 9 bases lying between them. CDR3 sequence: CASSFSAGNTEAFF. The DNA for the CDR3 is TGTGCCAGCAGCTTCTCTGCGGGGAACACTGAAGCTTTCTTT.

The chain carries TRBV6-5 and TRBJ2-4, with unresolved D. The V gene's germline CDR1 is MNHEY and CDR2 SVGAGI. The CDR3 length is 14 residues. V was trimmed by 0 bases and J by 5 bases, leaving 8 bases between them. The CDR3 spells CASSYSRAQNIQYF. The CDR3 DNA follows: TGTGCCAGCAGTTACTCAAGGGCCCAAAACATTCAGTACTTC.

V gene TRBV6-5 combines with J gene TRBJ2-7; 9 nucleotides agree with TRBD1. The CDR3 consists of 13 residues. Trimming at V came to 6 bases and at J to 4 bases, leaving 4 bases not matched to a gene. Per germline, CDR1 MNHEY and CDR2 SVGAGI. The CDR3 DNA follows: TGTGCCAGCAGACCAGGACAGGGGTACGAGCAGTACTTC. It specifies CASRPGQGYEQYF.

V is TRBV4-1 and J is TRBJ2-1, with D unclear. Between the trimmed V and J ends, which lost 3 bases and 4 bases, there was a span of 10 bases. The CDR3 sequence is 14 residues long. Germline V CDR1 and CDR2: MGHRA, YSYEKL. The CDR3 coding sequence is TGCGCCAGCAGCCAGTCATACACGTACAATGAGCAGTTCTTC. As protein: CASSQSYTYNEQFF.

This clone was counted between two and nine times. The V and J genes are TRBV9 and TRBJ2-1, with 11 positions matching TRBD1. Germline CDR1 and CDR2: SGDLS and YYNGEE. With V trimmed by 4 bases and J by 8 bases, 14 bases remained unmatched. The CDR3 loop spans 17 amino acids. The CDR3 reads CASSSRGPGQGVYEQFF. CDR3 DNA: TGTGCCAGCAGCTCCCGAGGACCGGGACAGGGGGTGTATGAGCAGTTCTTC. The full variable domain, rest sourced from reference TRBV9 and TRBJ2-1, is DSGVTQTPKHLITATGQRVTLRCSPRSGDLSVYWYQQSLDQGLQFLIQYYNGEERAKGNILERFSAQQFPDLHSELNLSSLELGDSALYFCASSSRGPGQGVYEQFFGPGTRLTVL.

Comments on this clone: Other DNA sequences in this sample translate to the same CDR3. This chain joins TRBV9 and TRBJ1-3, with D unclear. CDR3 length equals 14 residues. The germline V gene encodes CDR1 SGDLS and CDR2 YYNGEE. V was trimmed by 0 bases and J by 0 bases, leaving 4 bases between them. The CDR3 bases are TGTGCCAGCAGCGTAGGGAGCTCTGGAAACACCATATATTTT. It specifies CASSVGSSGNTIYF.

Here the CDR3 reads CASSYRQGGGYTF. The CDR3 coding sequence is TGTGCCAGCAGTTACAGGCAGGGCGGTGGCTACACCTTC. This chain connects TRBV6-5 to TRBJ1-2; D may be TRBD1 (5 bases). The CDR3 is 13 amino acids. Trimming took 2 bases from V and 7 from J, leaving 11 bases between them. The germline gives CDR1 MNHEY, CDR2 SVGAGI.

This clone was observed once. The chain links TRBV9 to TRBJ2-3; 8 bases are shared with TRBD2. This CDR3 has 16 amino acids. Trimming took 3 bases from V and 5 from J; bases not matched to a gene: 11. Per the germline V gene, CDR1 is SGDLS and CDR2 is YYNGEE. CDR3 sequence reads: CASSAAITGGQDTQYF. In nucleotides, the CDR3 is TGTGCCAGCAGCGCAGCCATAACGGGGGGGCAAGATACGCAGTATTTT.

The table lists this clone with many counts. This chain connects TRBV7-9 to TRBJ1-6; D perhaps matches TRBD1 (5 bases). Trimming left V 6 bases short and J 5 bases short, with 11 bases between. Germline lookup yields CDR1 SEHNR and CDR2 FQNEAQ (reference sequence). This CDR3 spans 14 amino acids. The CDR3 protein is CASSRQGNNSPLHF. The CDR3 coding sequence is TGTGCCAGCAGTCGCCAGGGTAATAATTCACCCCTCCACTTT.

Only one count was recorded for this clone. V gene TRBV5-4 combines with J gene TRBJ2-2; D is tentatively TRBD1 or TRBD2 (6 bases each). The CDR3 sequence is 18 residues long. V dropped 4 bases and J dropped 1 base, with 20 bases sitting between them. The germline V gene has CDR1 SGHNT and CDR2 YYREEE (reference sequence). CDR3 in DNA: TGTGCCAGCAGCCCAGGACGGGGGCAGGGGTGGAACACCGGGGAGCTGTTTTTT. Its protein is CASSPGRGQGWNTGELFF.

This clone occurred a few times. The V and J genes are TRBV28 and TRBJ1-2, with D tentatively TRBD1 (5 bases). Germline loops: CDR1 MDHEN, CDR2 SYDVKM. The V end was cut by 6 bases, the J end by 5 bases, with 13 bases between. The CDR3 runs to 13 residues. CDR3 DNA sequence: TGTGCCAGCAGAACAGGCTCGGGGTATGGCTACACCTTC. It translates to CASRTGSGYGYTF.